These T cell receptor beta chains were read from a single sample in a study of T cell responses to AZD1222 COVID-19 vaccine. Using immunoSEQ multiplex PCR, the repertoire was profiled, and TCRdb retains in-frame clones only, with some absent. In the table there are around 83,000 clones, about 91% of which are singletons. The sample was peripheral blood, taken on day 0 of AZD1222 vaccination. These TCRs come from an adult in good health. The CDR3 runs from the conserved cysteine through the conserved F or W. D genes are given only for firm matches. Not every row has a clone size; where given, it reads once, few, many or a size class.

>once|TRBJ2-1|TRBV6-5|NA
TGTGCCAGCTGGGGTCTCAGGAATGAGCAGTTCTTC
CASWGLRNEQFF
>NA|TRBJ1-5|TRBV7-2|NA
TGTGCCAGCAGCTTAGCTTTCCAGGGTGTTCAGCCCCAGCATTTT
CASSLAFQGVQPQHF
>NA|TRBJ2-7|TRBV13|TRBD2
TGTGCCAGCAGCCGACGAACCCGGGGGGGCTACGAGCAGTACTTC
CASSRRTRGGYEQYF
>NA|TRBJ1-1|TRBV28|NA
TGTGGTTCGGGGCTCCCGGTCACTGAAGCTTTCTTT
CGSGLPVTEAFF
>NA|TRBJ1-2|TRBV19|NA
TGTGCCAGTAGTAATACAGGGCCCAACTATGGCTACACCTTC
CASSNTGPNYGYTF
>once|TRBJ1-5|TRBV28|NA
TGTGCCAGCAGCCACATGGGGGAAGAGCCCCAGCATTTT
CASSHMGEEPQHF
>NA|TRBJ1-6|TRBV18|TRBD1
TGTGCCAGCTCACCCACAGGGGGAGATTCACCCCTCCACTTT
CASSPTGGDSPLHF
>NA|TRBJ1-6|TRBV6-2/TRBV6-3|TRBD1
TGTGCCAGCAGTTATGGGCCGGGGTGGCAGGGGGCGTTTCCCCTCCACTTT
CASSYGPGWQGAFPLHF
>NA|TRBJ2-5|TRBV6-2/TRBV6-3|TRBD2
TGTGCCAGCAGTTACGAATGGCTAGCGGGAGAGAAAGAGACCCAGTACTTC
CASSYEWLAGEKETQYF
>NA|TRBJ2-1|TRBV19|NA
TGTGCCAGCAGAACGGACAGAGACTCCTACAATGAGCAGTTCTTC
CASRTDRDSYNEQFF
>once|TRBJ1-1|TRBV5-1|NA
TGCGCCAGCAGCATAGACAGGAACATGAACACTGAAGCTTTCTTT
CASSIDRNMNTEAFF
>NA|TRBJ2-7|TRBV3-1/TRBV3-2|TRBD1
TGTGCCAGCAGCTCCCACAGGGGGCGGAACGAGCAGTACTTC
CASSSHRGRNEQYF
>NA|TRBJ2-5|TRBV6-2/TRBV6-3|TRBD1
TGTGCCAGCAGTTACTCGAAGGGGGCCGGGGAGACCCAGTACTTC
CASSYSKGAGETQYF
>NA|TRBJ2-7|TRBV29-1|NA
TGCAGCGTATACATCGAGAGCTCCTACGAGCAGTACTTC
CSVYIESSYEQYF
>NA|TRBJ2-2|TRBV25-1|NA
TGTGCCGGGCAGGGTATGAACACCGGGGAGCTGTTTTTT
CAGQGMNTGELFF
>NA|TRBJ1-6|TRBV5-1|NA
TGCGCCAGCAGCCTACGGGTTGTAGGCAATTCACCCCTCCACTTT
CASSLRVVGNSPLHF
>NA|TRBJ2-2|TRBV5-8|NA
TGTGCCAGCAGCTTGCAGGCTGACACCGGGGAGCTGTTTTTT
CASSLQADTGELFF
>once|TRBJ2-5|TRBV20-1|TRBD2
TGCAGTGCTAGTCAACTAGCGGGAGGAGAGGTCTTACAAGAGACCCAGTACTTC
CSASQLAGGEVLQETQYF